This T cell receptor beta chain derives from a study of spatial heterogeneity in lung cancer. Study context: There were, on average, more than 8.5 raw-read appearances for each unique TCR and UMI combination.

This clonotype occurred a few times. This beta chain lies outside the target of a library built for alpha chains; its clone size means little. The CDR3 spans 12 residues. V shed 4 bases and J shed 3 bases, with 8 bases lying between them. Germline V gene lookup returns CDR1 SGHNT and CDR2 YYREEE (reference sequence). The sample's time point: sample taken at primary tumor resection. Tumor, nontumor lung or frozen PBMC supplied whole RNA that was sequenced unsorted. Each TCR cDNA molecule bore a unique molecular identifier. TCRdb redid the calling of the 5' RACE reads with MiXCR, one entry per CDR3 protein. The repertoire holds approximately 9,400 distinct CDR3 sequences, with 4.6% as singletons.

The V call is TRBV5-4, the J call TRBJ2-7; D remains ambiguous. The TCR originated in a male donor with early-stage non-small cell lung cancer. Sequencing used PBMCs, obtained at surgery. The CDR3 spells CASSMRNYEQYF. CDR3 sequence (DNA): TGTGCCAGCAGCATGCGTAACTACGAGCAGTACTTC.